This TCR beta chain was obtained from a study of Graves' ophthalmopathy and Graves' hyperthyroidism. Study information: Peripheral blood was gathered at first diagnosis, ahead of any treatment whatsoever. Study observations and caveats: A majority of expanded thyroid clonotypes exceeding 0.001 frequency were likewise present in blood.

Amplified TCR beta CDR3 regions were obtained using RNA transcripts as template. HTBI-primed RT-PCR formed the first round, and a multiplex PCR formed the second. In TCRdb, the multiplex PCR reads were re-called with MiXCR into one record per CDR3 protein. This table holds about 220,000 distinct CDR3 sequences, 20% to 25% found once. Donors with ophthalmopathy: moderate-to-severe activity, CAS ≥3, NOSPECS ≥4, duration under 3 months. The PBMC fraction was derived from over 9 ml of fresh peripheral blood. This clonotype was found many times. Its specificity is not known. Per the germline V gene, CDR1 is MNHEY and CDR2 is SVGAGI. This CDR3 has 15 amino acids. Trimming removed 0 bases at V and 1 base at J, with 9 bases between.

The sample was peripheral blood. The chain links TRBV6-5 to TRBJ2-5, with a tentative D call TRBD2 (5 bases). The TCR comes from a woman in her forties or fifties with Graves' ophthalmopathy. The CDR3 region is CASSYSWRVQETQYF. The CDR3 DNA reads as TGTGCCAGCAGTTACTCCTGGCGGGTCCAAGAGACCCAGTACTTC.